This T cell receptor (beta chain) was identified during a study of OX40 agonist ivuxolimab in advanced cancers. Turning to the study itself: Dose-escalation patients' cancers were hepatocellular carcinoma, melanoma, renal cell or head and neck cancer. Averaging roughly 60 years in age, with a range of about 23 to 79, the cohort was about 86% male. 30% to 40% of patients had received prior checkpoint inhibitor therapy.

Points from the study as a whole: Both blood CD4+ and CD8+ T cells showed clonal growth by week 6 at 0.1 to 3.0 mg/kg.

This CDR3 contains 16 residues. The ends were cut back, 0 bases at V and 1 base at J, with 13 bases in the middle. The germline V gene encodes CDR1 SEHNR and CDR2 FQNEAQ (reference sequence). Notes on this clone: The antigen is not known.

Repertoires were generated with immunoSEQ multiplex PCR, while TCRdb's copy carries only in-frame clones and drops some. The sample comprises tens of thousands of clones, roughly 94% of which are singletons, and over 8.5% rests with the top ten. The clonotype comes from an adult with an advanced solid tumor such as melanoma, head and neck, liver or kidney cancer. This chain uses TRBV7-9 with TRBJ2-7; D is perhaps TRBD2 (7 bases). The sequenced sample was CD4+ or CD8+ T cells sorted from blood, obtained in a trial of the OX40 agonist ivuxolimab. The CDR3 region is CASSLAGGTTSYEQYF. Written as DNA, the CDR3 is TGTGCCAGCAGCTTAGCAGGGGGGACTACTTCCTACGAGCAGTACTTC.